This TCR beta chain was identified in a study of shared clonotypes between healthy human individuals. Study-level background: Donors consisted of two women and a few men between 18 and 49. Per donor, CD8 memory used one plate, CD8 naive used two, CD4 memory used three and CD4 naive used three. The study, taken as a whole, reports: Compared with memory subsets, naive subsets generally had larger estimated richness.

Naive CD8 populations comprised CD45RO-negative cells positively selected for CCR7, excluding terminally differentiated effector memory CD45RA+ cells. For sorted subsets, 150 to 200 ng DNA per replicate equaled about 30,000 T cell genomes. Clones were sequenced by immunoSEQ multiplex PCR, and TCRdb holds only the in-frame ones, with some missing. The sample records approximately 1.9 million clones, about 93% being singletons. This clone was seen only once. Its antigen is not identified. Looked up from germline, CDR1 is LGHNA and CDR2 is YSLEER. This CDR3 spans 16 amino acids. Deletions cut 4 bases from V and 6 bases from J, with 19 bases between.

The sequence was collected from a man aged 18 to 30 in good health. Some clones in this sample may be carry-over from other donors' samples. The chain combines TRBV4-3 with TRBJ2-1; D possibly uses TRBD1 or TRBD2 (5 bases each). The specimen sequenced was naive CD8+ T cells from PBMCs. The CDR3 spells CASSRFGTLVGNEQFF. The CDR3 nucleotides are TGCGCCAGCAGCCGATTTGGGACGTTAGTCGGCAATGAGCAGTTCTTC.